Below, 2 T cell receptor beta chains from the same sample are listed, as sequenced in a study of cytomegalovirus exposure and HLA in healthy donors (dated by TCRdb to between 2016 and 2019). Libraries were made using the immunoSEQ multiplex PCR assay. A mixture of 60 forward primers for TCR Vbeta segments and 13 reverse primers for TCR Jbeta segments was used in the multiplex PCR. The clones in this table, taken by TCRdb from immuneACCESS, are in-frame only. Not every clone is retained; where verified, under half of the shortfall comes from an unresolved V gene, and the cause of the rest is unknown. This sample has under 55,000 clones in its table, and approximately 78% of those were observed once. Of the sample, approximately 3.5% falls within the top ten clones. The sample taken for sequencing was PBMCs. The receptors were gathered from a woman aged 25 to 45 in good health and CMV-seronegative.

The rearrangement uses TRBV5-1 and TRBJ1-5; D possibly corresponds to TRBD1 (5 bases). Deletions cut 1 base from V and 5 bases from J, with 7 bases between. This CDR3 is 13 amino acids long. Germline CDR1 and CDR2: SGHRS and YFSETQ. The CDR3 is CASSLRGDQPQHF. CDR3 coding DNA: TGCGCCAGCAGCTTGAGGGGCGATCAGCCCCAGCATTTT.

The DNA of the CDR3 is TGTGCCAGCAGTGAATTTGCAGGGAACACTGAAGCTTTCTTT. Protein sequence: CASSEFAGNTEAFF. The J gene is TRBJ1-1, the V gene TRBV6-1; D remains unclear. Deletions cut 2 bases from V and 1 base from J, with 8 bases between. The CDR3 runs 14 residues. Germline CDR1 and CDR2: MNHNS and SASEGT.